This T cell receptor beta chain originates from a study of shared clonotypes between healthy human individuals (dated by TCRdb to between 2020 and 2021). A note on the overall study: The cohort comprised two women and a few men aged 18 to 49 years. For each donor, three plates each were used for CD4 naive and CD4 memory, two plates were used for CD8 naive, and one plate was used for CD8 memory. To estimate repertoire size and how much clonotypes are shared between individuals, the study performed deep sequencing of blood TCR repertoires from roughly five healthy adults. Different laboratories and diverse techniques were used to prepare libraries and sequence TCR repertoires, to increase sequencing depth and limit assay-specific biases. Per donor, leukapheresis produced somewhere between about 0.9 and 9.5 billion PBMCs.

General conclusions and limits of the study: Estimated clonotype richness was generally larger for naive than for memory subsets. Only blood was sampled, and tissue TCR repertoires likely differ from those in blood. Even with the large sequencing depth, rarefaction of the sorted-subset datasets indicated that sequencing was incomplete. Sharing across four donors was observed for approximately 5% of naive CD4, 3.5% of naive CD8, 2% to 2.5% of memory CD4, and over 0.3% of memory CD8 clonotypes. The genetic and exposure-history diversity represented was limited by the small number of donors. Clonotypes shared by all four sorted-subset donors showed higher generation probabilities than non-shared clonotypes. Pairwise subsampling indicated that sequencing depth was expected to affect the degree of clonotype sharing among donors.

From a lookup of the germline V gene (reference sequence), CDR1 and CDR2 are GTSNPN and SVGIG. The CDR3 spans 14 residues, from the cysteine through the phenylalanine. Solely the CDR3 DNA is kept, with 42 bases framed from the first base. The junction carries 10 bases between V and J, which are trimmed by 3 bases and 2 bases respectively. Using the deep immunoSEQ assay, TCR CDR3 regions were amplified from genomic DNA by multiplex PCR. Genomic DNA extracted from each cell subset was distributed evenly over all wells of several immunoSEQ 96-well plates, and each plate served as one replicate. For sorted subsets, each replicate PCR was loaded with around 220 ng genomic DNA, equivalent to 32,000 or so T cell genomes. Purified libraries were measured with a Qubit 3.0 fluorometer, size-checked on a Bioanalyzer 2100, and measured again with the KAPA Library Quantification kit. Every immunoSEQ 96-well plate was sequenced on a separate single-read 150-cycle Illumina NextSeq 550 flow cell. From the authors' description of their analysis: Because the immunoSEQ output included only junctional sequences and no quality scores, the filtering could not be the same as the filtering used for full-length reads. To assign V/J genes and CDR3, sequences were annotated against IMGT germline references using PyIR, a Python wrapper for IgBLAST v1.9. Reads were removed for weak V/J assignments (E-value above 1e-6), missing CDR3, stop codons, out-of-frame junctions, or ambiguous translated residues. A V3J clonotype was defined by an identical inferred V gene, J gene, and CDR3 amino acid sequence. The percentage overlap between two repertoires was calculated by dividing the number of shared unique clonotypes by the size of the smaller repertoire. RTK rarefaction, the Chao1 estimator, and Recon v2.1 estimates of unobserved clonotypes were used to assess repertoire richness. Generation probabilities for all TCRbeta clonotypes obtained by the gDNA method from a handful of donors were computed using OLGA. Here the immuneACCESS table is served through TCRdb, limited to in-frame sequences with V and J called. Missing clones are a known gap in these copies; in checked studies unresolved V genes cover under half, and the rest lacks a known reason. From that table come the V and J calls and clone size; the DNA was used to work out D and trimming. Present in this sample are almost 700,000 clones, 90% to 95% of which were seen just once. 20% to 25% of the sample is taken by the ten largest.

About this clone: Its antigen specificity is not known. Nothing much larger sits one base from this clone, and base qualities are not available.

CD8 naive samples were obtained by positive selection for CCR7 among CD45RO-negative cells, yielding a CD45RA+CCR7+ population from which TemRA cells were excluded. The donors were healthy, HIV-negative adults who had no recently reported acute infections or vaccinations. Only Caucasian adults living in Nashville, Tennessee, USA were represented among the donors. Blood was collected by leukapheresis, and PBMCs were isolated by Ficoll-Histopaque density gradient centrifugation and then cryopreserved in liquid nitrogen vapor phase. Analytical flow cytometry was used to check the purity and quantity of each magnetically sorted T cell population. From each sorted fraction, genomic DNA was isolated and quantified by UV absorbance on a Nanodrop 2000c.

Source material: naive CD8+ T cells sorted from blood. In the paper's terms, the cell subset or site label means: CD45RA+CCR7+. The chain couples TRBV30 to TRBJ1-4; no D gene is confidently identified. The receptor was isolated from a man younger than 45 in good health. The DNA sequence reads TGTGCCTGGAGCTCGGGGATCACTAATGAAAAACTGTTTTTT. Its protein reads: CAWSSGITNEKLFF.